A selection of T cell receptor beta chains follows, all from one sample in a study of OX40 agonist ivuxolimab in advanced cancers. Using immunoSEQ multiplex PCR, the repertoire was profiled, and TCRdb retains in-frame clones only, with some absent. The sample carries roughly 75,000 clones, around four fifths recorded once. This sample comprised CD4+ or CD8+ T cells sorted from blood, obtained in a trial of the OX40 agonist ivuxolimab. The receptors were gathered from an adult with an advanced solid tumor such as melanoma, head and neck, liver or kidney cancer. The CDR3 runs from the conserved cysteine through the conserved F or W. Each record gives: V gene, J gene, CDR3 protein.

>TRBV11-1|TRBJ2-1
CASSSGTEYNEQFF
>TRBV28|TRBJ1-2
CASSRTDTNYGYTF
>TRBV18|TRBJ1-2
CASSSGGFNYGYTF
>TRBV11-3|TRBJ1-2
CASSFPNNYGYTF
>TRBV7-2|TRBJ2-3
CASSPRTSVDTQYF
>TRBV2|TRBJ2-2
CASSRTTGELFF
>TRBV2|TRBJ2-3
CASSEVREVQYF
>TRBV7-2|TRBJ1-2
CASSPQTGALANYGYTF
>TRBV5-6|TRBJ1-1
CASSVGQQNTEAFF
>TRBV7-2|TRBJ2-5
CASSLAPRRGQLTQYF
>TRBV14|TRBJ2-5
CASSQNRGTQYF
>TRBV4-1|TRBJ1-3
CASSILATGNTIYF
>TRBV2|TRBJ1-6
CASSDSVPLHF
>TRBV21-1|TRBJ1-4
CASSKGGDRRVNEKLFF
>TRBV5-6|TRBJ2-7
CASSLAPGKSYEQYF
>TRBV19|TRBJ1-2
CASGIFTNYGYTF
>TRBV19|TRBJ1-5
CASSQTGNQPQHF
>TRBV11-2|TRBJ1-3
CASSSGTDSGNTIYF
>TRBV6-5|TRBJ2-7
CASRTADSYEQYF
>TRBV11-3|TRBJ1-1
CASSSQGGTGFTEAFF
>TRBV28|TRBJ2-5
CASSFGAGSRRQETQYF
>TRBV30|TRBJ1-6
CAWNNSPVSPLHF
>TRBV6-1|TRBJ2-3
CASSARLAGGTDTQYF
>TRBV25-1|TRBJ2-1
CASSGGWNEQFF
>TRBV6-1|TRBJ1-1
CASIRPDTEAFF
>TRBV5-1|TRBJ2-1
CASKQGTSANYEQFF
>TRBV7-6|TRBJ2-1
CASSLALAERGTYNEQFF
>TRBV2|TRBJ1-5
CASSEIELPQHF
>TRBV7-6|TRBJ2-3
CASSTGRDTLTQYF
>TRBV7-8|TRBJ1-4
CASSIGQGALTNEKLFF
>TRBV7-2|TRBJ2-1
CASSPRRGSGGSGNEQFF
>TRBV7-6|TRBJ2-7
CASSLTDYEQYF
>TRBV10-3|TRBJ1-1
CAISQGSTEAFF
>TRBV28|TRBJ2-7
CASSISYEQYF
>TRBV7-9|TRBJ2-7
CASSLMPRSQNEQYF
>TRBV27|TRBJ1-6
CASSFRASYNSPLHF
>TRBV5-1|TRBJ1-4
CASSIGQTGGEKLFF
>TRBV2|TRBJ2-7
CASSSGLAGAYEQYF
>TRBV6-1|TRBJ2-3
CASRELQGGDTDTQYF
>TRBV5-1|TRBJ2-3
CASSLYGGSSTDTQYF
>TRBV29-1|TRBJ1-4
CSAGLREKLFF
>TRBV2|TRBJ2-1
CASSQGQGNYEQFF
>TRBV7-8|TRBJ1-5
CASSLGSGGRQPQHF
>TRBV6-1|TRBJ1-4
CASSGLGLINEKLFF
>TRBV7-2|TRBJ2-3
CASSPLLAASDTQYF
>TRBV30|TRBJ2-7
CAWSVEREEYF
>TRBV14|TRBJ1-2
CASSPGTAYGYTF
>TRBV28|TRBJ1-4
CASSFGGQGGEKLFF
>TRBV7-6|TRBJ1-3
CASSFGGSGNTIYF